The T cell receptor beta chain described here comes from a study of blood T cell repertoires in COVID-19. Per the study methods: Amplifying reference gene primers gave estimates of nucleated cell counts. The method was immunoSEQ multiplex PCR; TCRdb's version includes in-frame clones alone and lacks a portion of them. V, J and clone size are those of that table, while D and trimming were read from the DNA. The sample holds about 50,000 clones; 86% are singletons and the top ten take around 3%. Per germline, CDR1 SGHTA and CDR2 FQGNSA. V was cut by 6 bases and J by 4 bases, with 17 bases left in between. This CDR3 is 15 amino acids long. Seattle patient enrollment occurred during active infection, with longitudinal follow-up thereafter.

The sequenced sample consisted of peripheral blood. The chain links TRBV7-2 to TRBJ2-3, with D perhaps TRBD2 (5 bases). The receptor was derived from a woman at least 80 years old with COVID-19, enrolled during active disease. The CDR3 sequence: CASSGERGPADTQYF. The CDR3 DNA sequence: TGTGCCAGCAGTGGGGAGAGAGGGCCGGCAGATACGCAGTATTTT.